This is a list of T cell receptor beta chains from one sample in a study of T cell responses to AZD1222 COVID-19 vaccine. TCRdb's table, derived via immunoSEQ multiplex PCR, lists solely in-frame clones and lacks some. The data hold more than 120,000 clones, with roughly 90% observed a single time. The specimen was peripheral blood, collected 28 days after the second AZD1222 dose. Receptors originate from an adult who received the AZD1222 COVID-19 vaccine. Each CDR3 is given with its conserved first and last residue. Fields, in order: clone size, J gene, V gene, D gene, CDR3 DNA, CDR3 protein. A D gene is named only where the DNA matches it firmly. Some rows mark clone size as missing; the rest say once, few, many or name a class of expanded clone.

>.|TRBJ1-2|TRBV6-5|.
TGTGCCAGCAAGAATAGGGGGAACCCTGATGGCTACACCTTC
CASKNRGNPDGYTF
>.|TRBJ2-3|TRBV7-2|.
TGTGCCAGCAGCTTAGGGAGGTTCACAGATACGCAGTATTTT
CASSLGRFTDTQYF
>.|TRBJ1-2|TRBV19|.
TGTGCCAGTACCAATACAGGGAGTTCCAACTATGGCTACACCTTC
CASTNTGSSNYGYTF
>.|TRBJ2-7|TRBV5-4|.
TGTGCCAGCAGCTACCCTGGACAGCGTAACTCCTACGAGCAGTACTTC
CASSYPGQRNSYEQYF
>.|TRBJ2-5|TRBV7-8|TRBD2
TGTGCCAGCAGCTTCGTAGGACTAGGCCAAGAGACCCAGTACTTC
CASSFVGLGQETQYF
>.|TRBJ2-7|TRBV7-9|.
TGTGCCAGCAGCTTAGAAGCAGGGTTCGACGAGCAGTACTTC
CASSLEAGFDEQYF
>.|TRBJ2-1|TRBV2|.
TGTGCCAGCAGTGAATCAGCGTCTTACAATGAGCAGTTCTTC
CASSESASYNEQFF
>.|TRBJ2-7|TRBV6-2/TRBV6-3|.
TGTGCCAGCAGTTACGCGGCTGAGATATACGAGCAGTACTTC
CASSYAAEIYEQYF
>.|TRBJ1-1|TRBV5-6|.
TGTGCCAGCAGCTTGACAGGGACTACTGAAGCTTTCTTT
CASSLTGTTEAFF
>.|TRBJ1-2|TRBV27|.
TGTGCCAGCAGTTTAACCCAGGGCTATGGCTACACCTTC
CASSLTQGYGYTF
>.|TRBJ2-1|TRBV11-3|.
TGTGCCAGCAGCTCGACGGGGACCAATGAGCAGTTCTTC
CASSSTGTNEQFF
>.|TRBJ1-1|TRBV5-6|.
TGTGCCAGCAGCGCGGACCCACCAGGGGCTGAAGCTTTCTTT
CASSADPPGAEAFF
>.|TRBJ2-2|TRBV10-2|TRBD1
TGCGCCAGCCGCAACAGGGGAACCACCGGGGAGCTGTTTTTT
CASRNRGTTGELFF
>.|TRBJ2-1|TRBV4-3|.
TGCGCCAGCAGCAGGGAGGTTAGCTCCTACAATGAGCAGTTCTTC
CASSREVSSYNEQFF
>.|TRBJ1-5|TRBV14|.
TGTGCCAGCAGCCAAGCTCCGGGACCGTGGGGTTATAGCAATCAGCCCCAGCATTTT
CASSQAPGPWGYSNQPQHF
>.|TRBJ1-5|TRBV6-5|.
TGTGCCAGCAGTTATCTAGGGGTGGGTCAGCCCCAGCATTTT
CASSYLGVGQPQHF
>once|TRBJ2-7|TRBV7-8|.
TGTGCCAGCAGCTTAGACAGGGTTAGCGAGCAGTACTTC
CASSLDRVSEQYF
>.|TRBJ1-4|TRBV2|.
TGTGCCAGCAGAACAGGGACAACTAATGAAAAACTGTTTTTT
CASRTGTTNEKLFF
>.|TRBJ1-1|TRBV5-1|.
TGCGCCAGCAGCCCGAGGGCAGGGGTAGGCACTGAAGCTTTCTTT
CASSPRAGVGTEAFF
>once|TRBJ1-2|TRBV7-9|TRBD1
TGTGCCAGCAACCCGGACAGGGGGAGATATGGCTACACCTTC
CASNPDRGRYGYTF
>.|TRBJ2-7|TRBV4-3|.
TGCGCCAGCAGCCAAGATGCCGATACCGGGACTCCCAGCTCCTACGAGCAGTACTTC
CASSQDADTGTPSSYEQYF
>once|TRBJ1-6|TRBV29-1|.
TGCAGCGGATCGACAGGATTGGATTCACCCCTCCACTTT
CSGSTGLDSPLHF
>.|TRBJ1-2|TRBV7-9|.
TGTGCCAGCAGCTTAACCCACCCGGGGGGCTACACCTTC
CASSLTHPGGYTF
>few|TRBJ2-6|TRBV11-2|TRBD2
TGTGCCAGCAGCTTAGGACGGGGAGGGTTCGGGGCCAACGTCCTGACTTTC
CASSLGRGGFGANVLTF
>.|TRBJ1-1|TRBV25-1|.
TGTGCCAGCAGTGAATTGGGACCTTCGTACACTGAAGCTTTCTTT
CASSELGPSYTEAFF
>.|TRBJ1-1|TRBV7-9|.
TGTGCCAGCAGTCGACAGAACACTGAAGCTTTCTTT
CASSRQNTEAFF
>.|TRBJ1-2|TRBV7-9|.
TGTGCCAGCAGCCCTAGTGGGGGGAACTATGGCTACACCTTC
CASSPSGGNYGYTF
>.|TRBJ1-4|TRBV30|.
TGTGCCTGGGACAGTCTTAATGAAAAACTGTTTTTT
CAWDSLNEKLFF
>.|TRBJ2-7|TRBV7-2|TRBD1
TGTGCCAGCAGCGCGAGACAGGGCCCCTCCTACGAGCAGTACTTC
CASSARQGPSYEQYF